This note documents a single TCR beta chain sequence. These data come from a study of glioma-infiltrating T cells. Trimming shortened V by 4 bases and J by 6 bases, and 13 bases separated the two germline ends. This CDR3 contains 12 residues. Germline V gene lookup returns CDR1 SQVTM and CDR2 ANQGSEA. Using RNA template, CDR3s of TCR alpha and beta were amplified with iRepertoire arm-PCR. TCRdb re-called the multiplex PCR reads with MiXCR, one entry per CDR3 protein. This table holds under 200,000 distinct CDR3 sequences, about 40% found once. The V and J genes are TRBV29-1 and TRBJ2-7, with D perhaps TRBD2 (5 bases). The receptor was derived from a human donor with low-grade glioma or glioblastoma, undergoing nonglioma brain surgery, or in good health (not recorded which). Material: glioma tissue, nonneoplastic brain tissue, or PBMCs (not recorded which). In DNA form, the CDR3 reads TGCAGCGTTGGGGCTAGCTCTGGCGAGCAGTACTTC. It encodes CSVGASSGEQYF.